This T cell receptor (beta chain) was sequenced for a study of cytomegalovirus exposure and HLA in healthy donors. This clone was seen once. The PCR made use of 60 Vbeta and 13 Jbeta primers. Clones were read by immunoSEQ multiplex PCR, and TCRdb kept only the in-frame ones, dropping some. Of fewer than 150,000 clones in the sample, 70% to 80% were seen once. The TCR originated in a middle-aged man in good health and CMV-seropositive. Sequenced sample: PBMCs.

CDR3 sequence (DNA): TGTGCCAGCAGCTCGGGGGTATCTAACTATGGCTACACCTTC. This translates into CASSSGVSNYGYTF. The chain has TRBV5-4 and TRBJ1-2, with D possibly matching TRBD1 (5 bases). Looked up from germline, CDR1 is SGHNT and CDR2 is YYREEE (reference sequence). This CDR3 contains 14 residues. V gave up 3 bases and J gave up 0 bases, with 9 bases separating them.